A selection of T cell receptor beta chains follows, all from one sample in a study of blood T cell repertoires in COVID-19. TCRdb's copy holds only in-frame clones and misses some; the assay was immunoSEQ multiplex PCR. The sample shows 150,000 to 200,000 clones, 80% to 90% of them seen only once. The sequenced material came from peripheral blood. The receptors come from a woman of 80 years or more with acute or convalescent COVID-19. The CDR3 runs from the conserved cysteine through the conserved F or W. Each record gives: J gene, V gene, D gene, clone size, CDR3 DNA, CDR3 protein. A D gene is named only where the DNA matches it firmly. Size is stated for part of the rows, as once, few or many counts, or as a class when the clone is expanded.

>TRBJ1-2|TRBV28|-|-
TGTGCCAGCAGTGGAGGACAGTCGGGGAGTGGCTACACCTTC
CASSGGQSGSGYTF
>TRBJ2-1|TRBV7-2|TRBD2|-
TGTGCCAGCAGCTTAGAGCGGGGGAACTACAATGAGCAGTTCTTC
CASSLERGNYNEQFF
>TRBJ2-3|TRBV19|-|-
TGTGCCAGTACCTCCGGGAGAGCCTACACAGATACGCAGTATTTT
CASTSGRAYTDTQYF
>TRBJ2-3|TRBV5-1|-|-
TGCGCCAGCAGCTTGGGTTATCCTGATACGCAGTATTTT
CASSLGYPDTQYF
>TRBJ1-1|TRBV7-6|-|-
TGTGCCAGCAGCTATGAGCGGGTCGGCACTGAAGCTTTCTTT
CASSYERVGTEAFF
>TRBJ1-2|TRBV2|-|few
TGTGCCAGCAATCCGGGACTTCAAGGCTACACCTTC
CASNPGLQGYTF
>TRBJ2-2|TRBV24-1|-|-
TGTGCCACCAGTGATTGGACAGACACCGGGGAGCTGTTTTTT
CATSDWTDTGELFF
>TRBJ2-1|TRBV6-5|TRBD2|once
TGTGCCAGCAGACATAGCGGGGCCCAGTCCAATGAGCAGTTCTTC
CASRHSGAQSNEQFF
>TRBJ1-5|TRBV19|-|-
TGTGCCAGTCGCCTGACAGGTGGAAATAGCAATCAGCCCCAGCATTTT
CASRLTGGNSNQPQHF
>TRBJ2-7|TRBV27|TRBD2|-
TGTGCCAGCAGGGTGCGGGCGGGGGGGCCATACGAGCAGTACTTC
CASRVRAGGPYEQYF
>TRBJ2-7|TRBV28|TRBD1|-
TGTGCCAGCAGTTCCACCGGGACAGGGGACTACGAGCAGTACTTC
CASSSTGTGDYEQYF
>TRBJ2-1|TRBV24-1|TRBD1|-
TGTGCCACCAGTGATGCCGGGACAGGGGTCTACAATGAGCAGTTCTTC
CATSDAGTGVYNEQFF
>TRBJ2-5|TRBV7-2|TRBD1|-
TGTGCCAGCAGCTCCCCGGCAGGGGGCGGGGAGACCCAGTACTTC
CASSSPAGGGETQYF
>TRBJ2-1|TRBV29-1|-|-
TGCAGCGGAAGGAGAAACAATGAGCAGTTCTTC
CSGRRNNEQFF
>TRBJ1-6|TRBV7-2|-|few
TGTGCCAGCAGCTTAGTGGCGGGGTCCCTCCACTTT
CASSLVAGSLHF
>TRBJ2-1|TRBV19|-|many
TGTGCCAGTAGTATAGAGGGCCCATACAATGAGCAGTTCTTC
CASSIEGPYNEQFF
>TRBJ1-2|TRBV7-8|-|few
TGTGCCAGCAGCTTAGAAGGAGTCCCCTATGGCTACACCTTC
CASSLEGVPYGYTF
>TRBJ2-7|TRBV27|TRBD1|-
TGTGCCAGCAGTTTATTAAGCGGACAGGGGGGCTACGAGCAGTACTTC
CASSLLSGQGGYEQYF